This is a list of T cell receptor beta chains from one sample in a study of cytomegalovirus exposure and HLA in healthy donors. Measured with immunoSEQ multiplex PCR; TCRdb has only the in-frame clones, and not every one. Found here are about 130,000 clones, about 82% of them singletons; the top ten hold around 1.8%. The source material was PBMCs. The receptors shown here come from a female donor in good health and CMV-seropositive. Both conserved end residues are part of each CDR3. The D gene is left open where the match is weak. Size tells how often a clone was seen (once, few, many) or the class of an expanded clone, and some rows leave it out.

>TRBV19|17|TRBD2|TRBJ2-2|-
TGTGCCAGTAGTATCCCTCGGACTAGCTTGGACACCGGGGAGCTGTTTTTT
CASSIPRTSLDTGELFF
>TRBV11-1|17|-|TRBJ1-1|-
TGTGCCAGCAGCCTGTACGTACAGGCGGTGGGAAACACTGAAGCTTTCTTT
CASSLYVQAVGNTEAFF
>TRBV12-2|17|-|TRBJ2-2|few
TGTGCAAGTCGCTTAGCGGGAATAGCGGGTCGCACCGGGGAGCTGTTTTTT
CASRLAGIAGRTGELFF
>TRBV4-2|14|TRBD2|TRBJ2-7|-
TGTGCCAGCAGCCAAGTGACGGGAGGCTCGGGGCAGTACTTC
CASSQVTGGSGQYF
>TRBV10-1|13|-|TRBJ1-5|-
TGCGCCAGCAGTGAAACAGTTAATCAGCCCCAGCATTTT
CASSETVNQPQHF
>TRBV5-1|14|TRBD2|TRBJ2-7|few
TGCGCCAGCAGCTTACCGGGACTAGTACTCGAGCAGTACTTC
CASSLPGLVLEQYF
>TRBV13|15|TRBD1|TRBJ2-7|-
TGTGCCAGCAGCTTAGCCCGGGACAGGTATGGCGAGCAGTACTTC
CASSLARDRYGEQYF
>TRBV5-1|15|TRBD2|TRBJ2-1|-
TGCGCCAGCAGCTTTATAGCGGGGGGGCACAATGAGCAGTTCTTC
CASSFIAGGHNEQFF
>TRBV5-1|16|TRBD2|TRBJ2-5|-
TGCGCCAGCAGCTCCCTGTCGCGGGGGGGCCTGGAGACCCAGTACTTC
CASSSLSRGGLETQYF
>TRBV5-4|13|-|TRBJ2-7|-
TGTGCCAGCAACAAATACGATTCCTACGAGCAGTACTTC
CASNKYDSYEQYF
>TRBV11-2|12|-|TRBJ2-7|-
TGTGCCAGCAGCTCCATGGCGGGCGGCCAGTACTTC
CASSSMAGGQYF
>TRBV4-1|14|TRBD1|TRBJ1-1|-
TGCGCCAGCAGACCGACAGGGGAGTACACTGAAGCTTTCTTT
CASRPTGEYTEAFF
>TRBV6-1|13|-|TRBJ2-1|-
TGTGCCAGCAGTGGCCGGGGTTACAATGAGCAGTTCTTC
CASSGRGYNEQFF
>TRBV5-5|12|-|TRBJ1-5|-
TGTGCCAGCAGCTTCAACAATCAGCCCCAGCATTTT
CASSFNNQPQHF
>TRBV5-4|16|TRBD2|TRBJ2-1|-
TGTGCCAGCAGCGATCCGGGACTAGCGGGGGACAACGCGCAGTTCTTC
CASSDPGLAGDNAQFF
>TRBV6-6|14|TRBD1|TRBJ2-3|once
TGTGCCAGCTTTAACGACAGGGCCGCAGATACGCAGTATTTT
CASFNDRAADTQYF
>TRBV28|13|-|TRBJ1-2|-
TGTGCCAGCAGAGGTGGCGGAGTTCGAGGCTACACCTTC
CASRGGGVRGYTF
>TRBV5-1|18|-|TRBJ1-2|-
TGCGCCAGCAGCTTGACACCGAACAGGGCAGCTTCTAACTATGGCTACACCTTC
CASSLTPNRAASNYGYTF
>TRBV5-4|16|TRBD2|TRBJ2-7|-
TGTGCCAGCAGCGGGGTCGGGCAGGGACTACCTCAGGAGCAGTACTTC
CASSGVGQGLPQEQYF
>TRBV2|11|-|TRBJ2-3|-
TGTGCCAGCGGTGGAGGAAAGACGCAGTATTTT
CASGGGKTQYF
>TRBV7-3|14|-|TRBJ2-1|-
TGTGCCAGCAGCCAAGGGGGGGCGAACAATGAGCAGTTCTTC
CASSQGGANNEQFF
>TRBV14|14|TRBD2|TRBJ2-7|-
TGTGCCAGCAGCCTAACTAGCGGGGTTTACGAGCAGTGCTTC
CASSLTSGVYEQCF
>TRBV4-1|18|TRBD2|TRBJ2-1|-
TGCGCCAGCAGCCAACTGACTAGCGGGGGTTCCTTGTACAATGAGCAGTTCTTC
CASSQLTSGGSLYNEQFF
>TRBV5-1|15|TRBD1|TRBJ2-7|-
TGCGCCAGCAGGAGGGACAGGGGGCAGGCCTACGAGCAGTACTTC
CASRRDRGQAYEQYF
>TRBV5-4|18|TRBD2|TRBJ2-7|-
TGTGCCAGCAGCTTGGCGGGTTGGGGACTAACTAGCGGCTACGAGCAGTACTTC
CASSLAGWGLTSGYEQYF
>TRBV7-9|15|-|TRBJ1-3|-
TGTGCCAGCAGCTTAGCCCCGGGGGGCGGCAACACCATATATTTT
CASSLAPGGGNTIYF
>TRBV5-6|10|-|TRBJ2-7|-
TGTGCCAGCAGCTCGGACGAGCAGTACTTC
CASSSDEQYF
>TRBV18|17|-|TRBJ2-7|few
TGTGCCAGCTCACCAAATTTACCACTAGCAGGAGCCTACGAGCAGTACTTC
CASSPNLPLAGAYEQYF
>TRBV2|15|TRBD1|TRBJ2-3|-
TGTGCCAGCAGCCAGGGGACAGAGATCACAGATACGCAGTATTTT
CASSQGTEITDTQYF
>TRBV7-6|14|-|TRBJ1-1|-
TGTGCCAGCAGCTTAGCCGCGGGGGACACTGAAGCTTTCTTT
CASSLAAGDTEAFF
>TRBV4-1|16|-|TRBJ2-7|-
TGCGCCAGCAGCCAAGATGGGCGGCAGGGCTCCTACGAGCAGTACTTC
CASSQDGRQGSYEQYF
>TRBV5-1|14|-|TRBJ2-5|-
TGCGCCAGCAGCTCACACCCAGCGGAAGAGACCCAGTACTTC
CASSSHPAEETQYF
>TRBV5-1|14|TRBD2|TRBJ2-5|-
TGCGCCAGCGGCCCGAGAGCGGGGGGAGAGACCCAGTACTTC
CASGPRAGGETQYF
>TRBV30|14|-|TRBJ1-2|once
TGTGCCTGGAGCCTTATAATGGGCAACTATGGCTACACCTTC
CAWSLIMGNYGYTF
>TRBV10-3|15|TRBD1|TRBJ1-6|-
TGTGCCATCAGTGAGAGGGGGCCCATGGGTTCACCCCTCCACTTT
CAISERGPMGSPLHF
>TRBV4-1|13|-|TRBJ2-3|-
TGCGCCAGCAGCGTTGAGGGCACAGATACGCAGTATTTT
CASSVEGTDTQYF
>TRBV6-5|15|TRBD2|TRBJ2-1|-
TGTGCCAGCAGTTACTATGGCGGGGGGGGGAATGAGCAGTTCTTC
CASSYYGGGGNEQFF
>TRBV6-5|15|TRBD1|TRBJ1-1|-
TGTGCCAGCCAACCGGGACAGCTTAAGATCACTGAAGCTTTCTTT
CASQPGQLKITEAFF
>TRBV29-1|14|-|TRBJ1-3|-
TGCAGCGCCACAGGGCAACTCTCTGGAAACACCATATATTTT
CSATGQLSGNTIYF
>TRBV30|12|-|TRBJ1-5|-
TGTGCCTGGAGTGGGAGAGGTCAGCCCCAGCATTTT
CAWSGRGQPQHF
>TRBV5-1|15|TRBD1|TRBJ2-1|-
TGCGCCAGCAGCTCATCCGGGACAGACTACAATGAGCAGTTCTTC
CASSSSGTDYNEQFF
>TRBV7-2|13|-|TRBJ1-2|-
TGTGCCAGCAGCTTAAAGGGGTCGTATGGCTACACCTTC
CASSLKGSYGYTF
>TRBV5-4|12|-|TRBJ2-4|-
TGTGCCAGCAGCTTGGTGGGAGACATTCAGTACTTC
CASSLVGDIQYF
>TRBV13|15|-|TRBJ2-1|-
TGTGCCAGCAGCCAGCCGGGAGCTGACTACAATGAGCAGTTCTTC
CASSQPGADYNEQFF
>TRBV10-3|13|TRBD1|TRBJ2-7|-
TGTGCCATCAGGACAGGGGGAGCGTACGAGCAGTACTTC
CAIRTGGAYEQYF
>TRBV2|13|-|TRBJ1-2|-
TGTGCCAGCAGCCCCGGGGGGAACTATGGCTACACCTTC
CASSPGGNYGYTF
>TRBV5-1|12|-|TRBJ2-7|-
TGCGCCAGCAGCTTGGAGGGGTACGAGCAGTACTTC
CASSLEGYEQYF
>TRBV28|12|-|TRBJ2-7|-
TGTGCCAGCGGCGTCTGGGGGCTCGAGCAGTACTTC
CASGVWGLEQYF
>TRBV30|17|-|TRBJ2-7|-
TGTGCCTGGAGTGGCCGGGGGAATATCGGGAGCTCCTGCGAGCAGTACTTC
CAWSGRGNIGSSCEQYF
>TRBV28|13|-|TRBJ1-1|-
TGTGCCAGCAGTGAGGGACAGAACACTGAAGCTTTCTTT
CASSEGQNTEAFF
>TRBV6-6|15|TRBD1|TRBJ2-7|once
TGTGCCAGCAGGCCCGGGACAGGGAGCTCCTACGAGCAGTACTTC
CASRPGTGSSYEQYF
>TRBV23-1|18|-|TRBJ2-7|-
TGCGCCAGCAGTCGGGCTGGGCAGGTTAAAGCCAAGTCCTACGAGCAGTACTTC
CASSRAGQVKAKSYEQYF
>TRBV5-1|16|-|TRBJ2-1|once
TGCGCCAGCAGCTACAGACAGGGAAGGGGGGACAATGAGCAGTTCTTC
CASSYRQGRGDNEQFF
>TRBV29-1|14|TRBD1|TRBJ1-2|-
TGCAGCGTTGTGTCGACAGGGAATGACTATGGCTACACCTTC
CSVVSTGNDYGYTF
>TRBV5-1|16|TRBD2|TRBJ2-3|-
TGCGCCAGCAGCCTGGGACTAGTTGGGAGCACAGATACGCAGTATTTT
CASSLGLVGSTDTQYF
>TRBV6-5|14|-|TRBJ1-2|few
TGTGCCAGCAGTTACTCGGGGGGGACCTATGGCTACACCTTC
CASSYSGGTYGYTF
>TRBV7-2|15|TRBD1|TRBJ2-7|-
TGTGCCAGCAGCTTACATGCAGGGGGCGCCTACGAGCAGTACTTC
CASSLHAGGAYEQYF
>TRBV19|16|-|TRBJ2-3|few
TGTGCCAGTAGTCCAAATCTTGGACTAAATACAGATACGCAGTATTTT
CASSPNLGLNTDTQYF
>TRBV21-1|14|-|TRBJ2-3|-
TGTGCCAGCAGCAAATGGCAGTCCACAGATACGCAGTATTTT
CASSKWQSTDTQYF
>TRBV2|13|-|TRBJ2-2|-
TGTGCCAGCAGTAGCCAGGGGACCGGGGAGCTGTTTTTT
CASSSQGTGELFF